Below are 31 T cell receptor beta chains sequenced from a single sample in a study of long-term antiretroviral therapy in people with HIV. An immunoSEQ assay, version v3.0, was performed at survey level. The method was immunoSEQ multiplex PCR; TCRdb's version includes in-frame clones alone and lacks a portion of them. Here the sample spans tens of thousands of clones, 80% to 90% being singletons. This material consisted of unsorted PBMCs, taken 1.8 years after starting antiretroviral therapy. These receptors all come from a woman under 30 with HIV.

The V gene is TRBV28, the J gene TRBJ2-3; 9 bases line up with TRBD2. The germline gives CDR1 MDHEN, CDR2 SYDVKM. Unmatched junction bases numbered 8, after V lost 4 bases and J lost 0 bases. CDR3 length: 17 amino acids. The CDR3 sequence: CASSSISSGTSTDTQYF. The DNA of the CDR3 is TGTGCCAGCAGTTCAATTTCTAGCGGGACTAGCACAGATACGCAGTATTTT.

The gene calls are TRBV5-6 and TRBJ2-7; no definite D call. CDR1 is SGHDT, CDR2 YYEEEE, per germline. The germline V and J ends were trimmed by 0 bases and 4 bases, with 5 bases remaining between them. The CDR3 is 12 amino acids. The chain's CDR3 is CASSLVEYEQYF. For the CDR3, the DNA is TGTGCCAGCAGCTTGGTGGAATACGAGCAGTACTTC.

This sequence joins TRBV6-5 and TRBJ2-7; 8 nucleotides line up with TRBD1. The CDR3 has 13 amino acids. Germline trimming cut 3 bases from V and 6 bases from J; bases unmatched to any gene: 4. Germline-derived CDR1 and CDR2 are MNHEY and SVGAGI. CDR3 coding DNA: TGTGCCAGCAGTTATTCAGGGGGCCTCGAGCAGTACTTC. This gives the protein CASSYSGGLEQYF.

J is TRBJ1-1 and V is TRBV29-1, with D possibly matching TRBD1 (5 bases). The CDR3 covers 12 residues. Germline V CDR1 and CDR2: SQVTM, ANQGSEA. V lost 7 bases and J 4 bases, leaving 13 bases between the germline ends. CDR3 sequence reads: CSAIQDITEAFF. For the CDR3, the DNA is TGCAGCGCTATACAGGACATCACTGAAGCTTTCTTT. Using reference TRBV29-1 and TRBJ1-1 for the parts outside the CDR3, the full variable domain is SAVISQKPSRDICQRGTSLTIQCQVDSQVTMMFWYRQQPGQSLTLIATANQGSEATYESGFVIDKFPISRPNLTFSTLTVSNMSPEDSSIYLCSAIQDITEAFFGQGTRLTVV.

The rearrangement uses TRBV5-1 and TRBJ1-2, with 7 bases identical to TRBD1. Trimming removed 2 bases from V and 2 bases from J; junction bases left unmatched: 6. Looked up from germline, CDR1 is SGHRS and CDR2 is YFSETQ. This CDR3 region has 15 residues. The CDR3 loop is CASSFLGTENYGYTF. In DNA, the CDR3 is TGCGCCAGCAGCTTCCTCGGGACAGAAAACTATGGCTACACCTTC.

The genes are TRBV6-5 and TRBJ1-3; 7 bases match TRBD1. CDR1 and CDR2 from the germline V gene are MNHEY and SVGAGI. V gave up 0 bases and J gave up 8 bases; unmatched junction bases: 7. The length of the CDR3 is 15 residues. The CDR3 DNA reads as TGTGCCAGCAGTTACTCGCCAGGGGGTTCCGACACCATATATTTT. This codes for CASSYSPGGSDTIYF.

The rearrangement joins TRBV27 to TRBJ2-1; 7 nucleotides match TRBD2. There are 11 residues in the CDR3. Germline loops: CDR1 MNHEY, CDR2 SMNVEV (reference sequence). J lost 8 bases, V lost 8 bases, and 3 bases had no gene match. The CDR3 DNA reads as TGTGCCAGCGGGGGAGGGGATGAGCAGTTCTTC. It is translated as CASGGGDEQFF.

V usage is TRBV6-6 and J usage is TRBJ2-3; the match to TRBD2 covers 10 bases. J was trimmed by 3 bases and V by 11 bases; bases with no gene match: 5. The CDR3 spans 13 residues. Germline values: CDR1 MNHNY, CDR2 SVGAGI (reference sequence). The CDR3 DNA reads TGTGCCCGGAGTAGCGGGAGGACAGATACGCAGTATTTT. Protein product: CARSSGRTDTQYF.

The chain has TRBV11-2 and TRBJ2-3; no firm D call. Germline loops: CDR1 SGHAT, CDR2 FQNNGV. V gave up 0 bases and J gave up 6 bases, with 13 bases separating them. The CDR3 consists of 15 residues. The CDR3 nucleotides read TGTGCCAGCAGCTTAGAGTCCCCGTATGTCGATACGCAGTATTTT. Protein product: CASSLESPYVDTQYF.

This chain connects TRBV7-9 to TRBJ2-3, with 8 bases matching TRBD2. V shed 0 bases, J shed 4 bases, and the junction held 9 bases outside the gene matches. Germline CDR1 is SEHNR and CDR2 is FQNEAQ (reference sequence). This CDR3 comprises 17 residues. The CDR3 DNA reads TGTGCCAGCAGCTTAGCGCGGCTGAGCGGGAGAGCAGATACGCAGTATTTT. Translating gives CASSLARLSGRADTQYF.

This chain joins TRBV5-8 and TRBJ2-1, with D possibly matching TRBD1 (6 bases). The CDR3 has 12 residues. V was clipped by 4 bases and J by 7 bases, with 9 bases between them. From germline, CDR1 is SGHTS and CDR2 YDEGEE. The chain's CDR3 is CASSRTGNEQFF. For the CDR3, the DNA is TGTGCCAGCAGCCGTACAGGGAATGAGCAGTTCTTC. The full variable domain, completed using reference TRBV5-8 and TRBJ2-1, is EAGVTQSPTHLIKTRGQQATLRCSPISGHTSVYWYQQALGLGLQFLLWYDEGEERNRGNFPPRFSGRQFPNYSSELNVNALELEDSALYLCASSRTGNEQFFGPGTRLTVL.

The rearrangement joins TRBV6-5 to TRBJ1-1; no firm D call. The CDR3 runs to 13 residues. Germline-derived CDR1 and CDR2 are MNHEY and SVGAGI. V dropped 7 bases and J dropped 2 bases, with 11 bases sitting between them. CDR3 DNA: TGTGCCAGCACCATTAATCTCAACACTGAAGCTTTCTTT. Its translation is CASTINLNTEAFF.

The chain employs TRBV5-5 and TRBJ1-2, with unresolved D. The CDR3 contains 14 residues. Between the trimmed V and J ends, which lost 6 bases and 4 bases, there was a span of 16 bases. Germline V gene sequence: CDR1 SGHKS, CDR2 YYEKEE (reference sequence). The chain's CDR3 is CASTTKPAGYGYTF. The CDR3 bases are TGTGCCAGCACCACAAAACCGGCAGGCTATGGCTACACCTTC.

This chain connects TRBV6-5 to TRBJ1-5; no definite D call. Germline assignment: CDR1 MNHEY and CDR2 SVGAGI. V gave up 0 bases and J gave up 9 bases, with 12 bases separating them. This CDR3 comprises 14 residues. As DNA, the CDR3 is TGTGCCAGCAGTTACTCGATGGTGCGGGGGCCCCAGCATTTT. It is translated as CASSYSMVRGPQHF.

The V gene is TRBV5-6, the J gene TRBJ1-2; possibly TRBD1 for D (6 bases). Germline V gene data show CDR1 as SGHDT and CDR2 as YYEEEE. V was trimmed by 0 bases and J by 4 bases, leaving 19 bases between them. The CDR3 runs to 17 residues. The CDR3 loop is CASSLATTGPFSYGYTF. The CDR3 coding sequence is TGTGCCAGCAGCTTGGCCACGACAGGACCCTTCTCCTATGGCTACACCTTC.

This chain connects TRBV20-1 to TRBJ2-7; the D gene is possibly TRBD1 (6 bases). The V gene lost 6 bases and the J gene lost 6 bases, with 12 bases spanning the gap. The CDR3 is 11 amino acids. The germline gives CDR1 DFQATT, CDR2 SNEGSKA (reference sequence). The CDR3 DNA reads TGCAGTGCCAAGACAGGCTTCGAGCAGTACTTC. As protein: CSAKTGFEQYF.

The J gene is TRBJ1-1, the V gene TRBV21-1; whether TRBD1, the table's D call, matches the DNA was not checked. TRBV21-1 is classified as a pseudogene. The CDR3 contains 16 residues. The CDR3 nucleotides are TGTGCCAGCAGCAAAGTAGAACTGGGACATTACACTGAAGCTTTCTTT. Protein product: CASSKVELGHYTEAFF.

This clone has only a few counts. V is TRBV5-1 and J is TRBJ2-3, with TRBD1 identical over 7 bases. The CDR3 length is 16 residues. J lost 1 base, V lost 1 base, and 6 bases had no gene match. In germline, CDR1 is SGHRS, CDR2 YFSETQ. The CDR3 coding sequence is TGCGCCAGCAGCTTGTCGTTGGGACAGCGCACAGATACGCAGTATTTT. It translates to CASSLSLGQRTDTQYF.

V usage is TRBV28 and J usage is TRBJ2-1; TRBD2 agrees at 8 bases. The germline V gene has CDR1 MDHEN and CDR2 SYDVKM. V gave up 8 bases and J gave up 0 bases; unmatched junction bases: 6. The CDR3 covers 15 residues. CDR3 in amino acids: CASSERGSSYNEQFF. For the CDR3, the DNA is TGTGCCAGCTCTGAGCGGGGGAGCTCCTACAATGAGCAGTTCTTC.

V gene TRBV27 combines with J gene TRBJ2-5; 8 bases are a match to TRBD1. With 4 bases clipped from V and 5 bases from J, the junction kept 6 bases outside the gene matches. CDR1 and CDR2 from the germline V gene are MNHEY and SMNVEV (reference sequence). The CDR3 loop spans 14 amino acids. The CDR3 nucleotides are TGTGCCAGCAGTTCCTCAGGGGGCGCGGAGACCCAGTACTTC. The encoded protein is CASSSSGGAETQYF.

The V call is TRBV11-2, the J call TRBJ1-2; D is possibly TRBD1 (6 bases). V lost 3 bases to trimming and J lost 5 bases, with 16 bases between them. CDR1 SGHAT and CDR2 FQNNGV come from the germline V gene. This CDR3 spans 15 amino acids. This CDR3 reads CASSFARQEDYGYTF. CDR3 DNA: TGTGCCAGCAGCTTTGCGAGACAGGAGGATTATGGCTACACCTTC.

The DNA of the CDR3 is TGTGCCAGCAGCTTAGATCTCCAGGGGGGCAATCAGCCCCAGCATTTT. It is translated as CASSLDLQGGNQPQHF. This chain links TRBV11-2 with TRBJ1-5; 7 positions match TRBD1. Trimming cost V 0 bases and J 2 bases; bases outside gene matches: 4. From germline, CDR1 is SGHAT and CDR2 FQNNGV. The CDR3 contains 16 residues.

V usage is TRBV28 and J usage is TRBJ2-7; D is possibly TRBD1 or TRBD2 (5 bases each). The germline V gene has CDR1 MDHEN and CDR2 SYDVKM. The CDR3 has 17 residues. Trimming stripped 4 bases from V and 4 bases from J, with 23 bases between. In DNA form, the CDR3 reads TGTGCCAGCAGTTGGGTCCGGGACCTACCTTCGGGATACGAGCAGTACTTC. Protein product: CASSWVRDLPSGYEQYF. The full variable domain, with the rest looked up from reference TRBV28 and TRBJ2-7, is DVKVTQSSRYLVKRTGEKVFLECVQDMDHENMFWYRQDPGLGLRLIYFSYDVKMKEKGDIPEGYSVSREKKERFSLILESASTNQTSMYLCASSWVRDLPSGYEQYFGPGTRLTVT.

This clone was seen once. The chain links TRBV28 to TRBJ1-5; no firm D call. From germline, CDR1 is MDHEN and CDR2 SYDVKM. The V end was cut by 3 bases, the J end by 2 bases, with 2 bases between. The CDR3 is made up of 12 amino acids. The DNA of the CDR3 is TGTGCCAGCAGTTTTCGCAATCAGCCCCAGCATTTT. This gives the protein CASSFRNQPQHF.

V and J are TRBV1 and TRBJ2-7; no DNA check was done on the table's D call, TRBD1. TRBV1 is listed as a pseudogene. CDR3 length equals 13 residues. The CDR3 region is CTSSQVTGREQYF. As DNA, the CDR3 is TGCACCAGCAGCCAAGTTACAGGACGAGAGCAGTACTTC.

This clone was seen a single time. This chain connects TRBV2 to TRBJ2-7, with D unclear. Germline CDR1 SNHLY, CDR2 FYNNEI. V dropped 6 bases and J dropped 5 bases, with 8 bases sitting between them. This CDR3 comprises 11 residues. CDR3 sequence: CASRKPDEQYF. The CDR3 region has the DNA TGTGCCAGCAGAAAACCAGACGAGCAGTACTTC.

V is TRBV5-5 and J is TRBJ1-2, with a tentative D call TRBD1 (5 bases). This CDR3 region has 17 residues. Trimming took off 1 base at V and 3 bases at J, with 19 bases between the two ends. CDR1 and CDR2 (germline): SGHKS, YYEKEE (reference sequence). The CDR3 region has the DNA TGTGCCAGCAGCTTGTACGAGGACCAGGGTGACGACTATGGCTACACCTTC. Its protein product is CASSLYEDQGDDYGYTF.

This clone was picked up a small number of times. The chain recombines TRBV7-9 with TRBJ1-2; possibly TRBD1 for D (5 bases). Trimming shortened V by 5 bases and J by 8 bases, and 12 bases separated the two germline ends. Germline lookup yields CDR1 SEHNR and CDR2 FQNEAQ (reference sequence). The CDR3 has 12 amino acids. CDR3 amino acids: CASSPGGTGYTF. The DNA of the CDR3 is TGTGCCAGCAGCCCTGGAGGGACCGGCTACACCTTC.

Concerning this clone itself: Other DNA sequences in the same sample also yield this CDR3. CDR3 coding DNA: TGTGCCAGTAGTATAAGTAGCGGGAGTCTAAATGAGCAGTTCTTC. Residues: CASSISSGSLNEQFF. The chain employs TRBV19 and TRBJ2-1, with TRBD2 identical over 9 bases. With 2 bases clipped from V and 7 bases from J, the junction kept 6 bases outside the gene matches. Germline lookup yields CDR1 LNHDA and CDR2 SQIVND (reference sequence). This CDR3 has 15 residues.

The genes are TRBV6-5 and TRBJ1-4; D not certain. Germline V gives CDR1 MNHEY, CDR2 SVGAGI. The CDR3 loop spans 13 amino acids. V was cut by 6 bases and J by 3 bases, with 8 bases left in between. The CDR3: CASRGLANEKLFF. CDR3 sequence (DNA): TGTGCCAGCAGGGGTTTAGCTAATGAAAAACTGTTTTTT.

V and J are TRBV7-9 and TRBJ2-5; D possibly corresponds to TRBD1 (5 bases). V shed 4 bases and J shed 6 bases, with 15 bases lying between them. Germline CDR1 reads SEHNR; CDR2 reads FQNEAQ (reference sequence). The length of the CDR3 is 14 residues. CDR3 nucleotide sequence: TGTGCCAGCAGCTCCCCCCCGCAGGGCCAGACCCAGTACTTC. This sequence encodes CASSSPPQGQTQYF. Full variable domain (rest looked up from reference TRBV7-9 and TRBJ2-5): DTGVSQNPRHKITKRGQNVTFRCDPISEHNRLYWYRQTLGQGPEFLTYFQNEAQLEKSRLLSDRFSAERPKGSFSTLEIQRTEQGDSAMYLCASSSPPQGQTQYFGPGTRLLVL.